This TCR beta chain was observed in a study of T cells in localized non-small cell lung cancer. Overall study results and limits: Measurement of T cell clonality placed uninvolved adjacent lung highest, above the level in tumor. An association was observed between higher blood T cell density and longer overall survival. For the top 100 tumor clones, a median about 50 also appeared in adjacent lung. Because sequencing included only one region (of the tumor), heterogeneity remains possible.

Germline-derived CDR1 and CDR2 are SNHLY and FYNNEI. V was cut by 5 bases and J by 0 bases, with 22 bases left in between. CDR3 length: 19 residues. TCRdb keeps only in-frame clones here, not all; method: immunoSEQ multiplex PCR. The sample records roughly 6,000 clones, around 83% being singletons. Comments on this clone: Its antigen is unidentified.

The material sequenced was peripheral blood mononuclear cells, taken before any cancer treatment. The sequence was obtained from a female donor of 60 years or more with stage II lung adenocarcinoma. The chain couples TRBV2 to TRBJ2-2, with TRBD2 as a possible D gene (7 bases). The CDR3 nucleotides read TGTGCCAGCAGTCCAAGGGGGGCCGGGGGGCCGTCGAACACCGGGGAGCTGTTTTTT. As protein: CASSPRGAGGPSNTGELFF.